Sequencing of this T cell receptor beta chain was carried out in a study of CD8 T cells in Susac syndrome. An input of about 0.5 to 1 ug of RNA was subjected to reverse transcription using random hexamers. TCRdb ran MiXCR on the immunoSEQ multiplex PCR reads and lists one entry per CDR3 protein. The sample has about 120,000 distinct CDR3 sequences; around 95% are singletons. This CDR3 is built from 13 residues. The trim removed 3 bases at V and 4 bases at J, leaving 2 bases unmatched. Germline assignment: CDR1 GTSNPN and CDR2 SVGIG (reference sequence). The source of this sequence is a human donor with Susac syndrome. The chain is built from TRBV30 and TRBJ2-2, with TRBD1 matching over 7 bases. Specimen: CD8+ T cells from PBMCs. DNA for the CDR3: TGTGCCTGGAGCGGACAGGTCACCGGGGAGCTGTTTTTT. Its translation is CAWSGQVTGELFF.